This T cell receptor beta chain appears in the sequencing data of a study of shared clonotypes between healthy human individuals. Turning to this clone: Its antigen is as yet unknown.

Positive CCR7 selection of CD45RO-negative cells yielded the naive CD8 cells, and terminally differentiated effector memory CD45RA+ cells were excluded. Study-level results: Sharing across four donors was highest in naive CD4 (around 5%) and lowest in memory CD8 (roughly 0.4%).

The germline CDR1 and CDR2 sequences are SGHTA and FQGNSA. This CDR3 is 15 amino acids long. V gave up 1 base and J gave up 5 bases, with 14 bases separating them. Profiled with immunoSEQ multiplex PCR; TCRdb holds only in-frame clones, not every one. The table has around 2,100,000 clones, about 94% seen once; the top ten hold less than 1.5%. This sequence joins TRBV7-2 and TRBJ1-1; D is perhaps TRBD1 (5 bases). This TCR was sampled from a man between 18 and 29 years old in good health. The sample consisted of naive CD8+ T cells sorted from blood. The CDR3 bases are TGTGCCAGCAGCTTAGGGGGGGTTCTTGGGACTGAAGCTTTCTTT. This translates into CASSLGGVLGTEAFF.